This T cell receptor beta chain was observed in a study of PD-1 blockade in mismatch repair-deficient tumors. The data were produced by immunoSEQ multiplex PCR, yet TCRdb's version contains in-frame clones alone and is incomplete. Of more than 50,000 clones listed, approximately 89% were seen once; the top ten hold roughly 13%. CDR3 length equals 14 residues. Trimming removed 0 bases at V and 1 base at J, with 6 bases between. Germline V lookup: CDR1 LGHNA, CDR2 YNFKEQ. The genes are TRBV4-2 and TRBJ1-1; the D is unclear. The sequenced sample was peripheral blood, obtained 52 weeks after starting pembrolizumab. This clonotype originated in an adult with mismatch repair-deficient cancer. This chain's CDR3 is CASSQDWGNTEAFF. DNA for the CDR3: TGTGCCAGCAGCCAAGATTGGGGGAACACTGAAGCTTTCTTT.